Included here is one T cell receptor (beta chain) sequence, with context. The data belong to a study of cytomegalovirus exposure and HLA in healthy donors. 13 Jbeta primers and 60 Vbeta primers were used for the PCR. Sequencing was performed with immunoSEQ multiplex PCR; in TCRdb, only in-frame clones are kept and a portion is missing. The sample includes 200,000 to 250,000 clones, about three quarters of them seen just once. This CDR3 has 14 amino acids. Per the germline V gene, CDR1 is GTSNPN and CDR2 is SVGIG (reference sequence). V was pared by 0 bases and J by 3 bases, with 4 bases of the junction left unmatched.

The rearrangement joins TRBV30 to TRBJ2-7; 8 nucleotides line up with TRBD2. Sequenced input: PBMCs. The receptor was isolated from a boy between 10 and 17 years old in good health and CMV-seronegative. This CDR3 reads CAWSVLAENYEQYF. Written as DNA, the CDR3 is TGTGCCTGGAGTGTACTAGCGGAGAACTACGAGCAGTACTTC.